This T cell receptor beta chain comes out of a study of T cells after yellow fever vaccination. Study findings and constraints: Any FACS-sorted repertoire could hold abundant clonotypes that contaminate it from the bulk population. At 95% to 96% for CD4 and about 91% for CD8, most primary-vaccination clones showed up again after the booster. Secondary responses were weaker yet peaked faster, day 5 versus 15.

Ten or more counts support this clonotype. What it recognizes is unknown. As TCR cDNA was made by 5'RACE template switching, a universal primer site and UMIs were added. MiXCR was run by TCRdb on the 5' RACE reads, yielding one entry per CDR3 protein. The top ten hold 28% of the sample, which has around 46,000 distinct CDR3 sequences, about 7.9% seen once. The CDR3 extends over 17 amino acids. The V gene's germline CDR1 is MGHRA and CDR2 YSYEKL. V was shortened by 0 bases and J by 6 bases, with 18 bases between the two germline ends. V and J are TRBV4-1 and TRBJ2-1; either TRBD1 or TRBD2 may supply D (5 bases each). This TCR was recovered from a man between 18 and 35 years old who received the YFV17D yellow fever vaccine. The sequenced sample was CD8+ T cells sorted from PBMCs, obtained around 14 days after the first yellow fever vaccination. The CDR3 region has the DNA TGCGCCAGCAGCCAAGATATACGGGGTGGTAGGGGCAATGAGCAGTTCTTC. It codes for CASSQDIRGGRGNEQFF.